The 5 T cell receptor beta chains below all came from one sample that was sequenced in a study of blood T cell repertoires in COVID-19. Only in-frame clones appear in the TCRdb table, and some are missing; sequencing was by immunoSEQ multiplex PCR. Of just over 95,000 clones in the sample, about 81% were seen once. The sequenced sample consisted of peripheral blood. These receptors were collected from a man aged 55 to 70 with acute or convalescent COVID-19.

The CDR3 reads CASSQATSGIQDTQYF. The CDR3 region has the DNA TGCGCCAGCAGCCAGGCGACTAGCGGGATTCAAGATACGCAGTATTTT. The chain couples TRBV4-3 to TRBJ2-3, with 11 bases lining up with TRBD2. Germline-derived CDR1 and CDR2 are LGHNA and YSLEER. This CDR3 contains 16 residues. The V gene end was trimmed by 3 bases and the J gene end by 5 bases; junction bases not matched to a gene: 7.

The CDR3 nucleotides are TGTGCCAAGTCCGACGTGGTGGGCCCCAGTCAGCCCCAGCATTTT. Amino acid sequence: CAKSDVVGPSQPQHF. The chain links TRBV27 to TRBJ1-5; D not resolved. CDR3 length: 15 residues. CDR1 and CDR2 (germline): MNHEY, SMNVEV (reference sequence). Trimming shortened V by 10 bases and J by 6 bases, and 22 bases separated the two germline ends.

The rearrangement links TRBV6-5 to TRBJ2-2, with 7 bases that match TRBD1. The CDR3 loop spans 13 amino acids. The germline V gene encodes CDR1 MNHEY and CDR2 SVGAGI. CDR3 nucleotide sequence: TGTGCTGCGAGGGGGCAATATCGGGGGGAGCTGTTTTTT. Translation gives CAARGQYRGELFF.

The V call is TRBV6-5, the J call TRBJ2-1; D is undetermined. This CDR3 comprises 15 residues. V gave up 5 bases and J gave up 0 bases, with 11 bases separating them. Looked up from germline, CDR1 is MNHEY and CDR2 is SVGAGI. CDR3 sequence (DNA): TGTGCCAGCAGTCTCCGACAAGGCTCCTACAATGAGCAGTTCTTC. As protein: CASSLRQGSYNEQFF.

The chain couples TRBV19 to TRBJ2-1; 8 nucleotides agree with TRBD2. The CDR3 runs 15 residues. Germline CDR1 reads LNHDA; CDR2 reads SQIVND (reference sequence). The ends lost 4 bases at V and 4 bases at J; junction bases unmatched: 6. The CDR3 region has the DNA TGTGCCAGTAGTAACCGAGCGGGAGCGTACAATGAGCAGTTCTTC. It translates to CASSNRAGAYNEQFF.